The source of this TCR beta chain is a study of blood T cells in healthy people across ages. There are 17 residues in the CDR3. Germline lookup yields CDR1 SGHRS and CDR2 YFSETQ. Then a second PCR, running about 6 to 12 cycles, was carried out with a sample-barcoded 5' primer and a J-beta primer mix. The authors tagged each cDNA molecule using a template-switch adaptor with 12 random nucleotides. In TCRdb, the 5' RACE reads were re-called with MiXCR into one record per CDR3 protein. The sample consists of more than 900,000 distinct CDR3 sequences, almost 25% of them appearing once. Of note for this clonotype: The antigen is unknown.

Overall study findings and caveats: TCR beta diversity tracked closely with naive T cell percentage.

The same sample was also studied in work on T cells of mothers and their children.

Sequenced material: blood. The TCR was taken from a girl aged 2-10 years in good health. This rearrangement joins TRBV5-1 to TRBJ2-5; 9 bases are shared with TRBD1. The DNA end lines up better with TRBJ2-7; the J call may be wrong. For the CDR3, the DNA is TGCGCCAGCAGCCCTGGGAGAACAGGGGGCAGTCGCTACGAGCAGTACTTC. It codes for CASSPGRTGGSRYEQYF.